The clone carrying this TCR beta chain was recorded at least ten times. Its cognate antigen is unknown. Germline V lookup: CDR1 KGHSH, CDR2 LQKENI. Germline trimming cut 8 bases from V and 0 bases from J; bases unmatched to any gene: 7. The CDR3 loop spans 14 amino acids. The data originate from a study of glioma-infiltrating T cells. Study-wide background: Samples included WHO grade II oligodendrogliomas or astrocytomas and initial-diagnosis grade IV glioblastomas.

Study-wide results and limits: Gliomas, especially low-grade, showed above-expected tissue-blood divergence; non-neoplastic patients showed below.

Amplification of TCR alpha and beta CDR3 regions from RNA used iRepertoire nested multiplex PCR. For one-step reverse transcription and amplification, 100-400 ng of tissue mRNA or PBMC total RNA was used. TCRdb reprocessed the multiplex PCR reads with MiXCR, giving one entry per CDR3 protein. This repertoire shows 300,000 to 450,000 distinct CDR3 sequences, 41% found once; its top ten account for about 11%. The chain has TRBV18 and TRBJ2-7; 7 bases are shared with TRBD2. The sample comprised glioma tissue, nonneoplastic brain tissue, or PBMCs (not recorded which). The TCR comes from a human donor with low-grade glioma or glioblastoma, undergoing nonglioma brain surgery, or in good health (not recorded which). The DNA for the CDR3 is TGTGCCAGCAGCCCCCCTAGCGGCTCCTACGAGCAGTACTTC. Protein product: CASSPPSGSYEQYF.